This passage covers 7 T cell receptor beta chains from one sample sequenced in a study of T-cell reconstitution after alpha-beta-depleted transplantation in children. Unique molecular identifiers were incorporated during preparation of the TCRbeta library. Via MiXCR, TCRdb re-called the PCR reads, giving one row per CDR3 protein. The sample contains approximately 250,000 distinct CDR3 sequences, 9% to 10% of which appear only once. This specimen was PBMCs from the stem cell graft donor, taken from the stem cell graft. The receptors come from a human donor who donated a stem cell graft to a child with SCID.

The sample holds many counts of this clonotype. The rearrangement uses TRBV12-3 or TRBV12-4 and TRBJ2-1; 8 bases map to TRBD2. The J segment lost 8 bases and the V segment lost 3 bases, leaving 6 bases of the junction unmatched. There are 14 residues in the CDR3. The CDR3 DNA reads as TGTGCCAGCAGTTTGGGTTTGCGGGGGGATGAGCAGTTCTTC. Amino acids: CASSLGLRGDEQFF.

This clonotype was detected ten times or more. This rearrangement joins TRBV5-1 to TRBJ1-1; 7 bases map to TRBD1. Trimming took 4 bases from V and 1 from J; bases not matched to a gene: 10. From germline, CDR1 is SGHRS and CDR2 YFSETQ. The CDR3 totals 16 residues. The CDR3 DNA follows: TGCGCCAGCAGCCTGTGGACAGGCGGGGAGAACACTGAAGCTTTCTTT. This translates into CASSLWTGGENTEAFF. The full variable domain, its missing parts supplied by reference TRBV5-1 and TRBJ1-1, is KAGVTQTPRYLIKTRGQQVTLSCSPISGHRSVSWYQQTPGQGLQFLFEYFSETQRNKGNFPGRFSGRQFSNSRSEMNVSTLELGDSALYLCASSLWTGGENTEAFFGQGTRLTVV.

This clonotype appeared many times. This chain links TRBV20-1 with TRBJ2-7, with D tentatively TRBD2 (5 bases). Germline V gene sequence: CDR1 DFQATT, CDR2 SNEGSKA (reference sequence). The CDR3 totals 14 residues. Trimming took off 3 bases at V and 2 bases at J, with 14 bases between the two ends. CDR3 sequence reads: CSARHQDSAYEQYF. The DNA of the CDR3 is TGCAGTGCTAGGCATCAGGACTCAGCCTACGAGCAGTACTTC.

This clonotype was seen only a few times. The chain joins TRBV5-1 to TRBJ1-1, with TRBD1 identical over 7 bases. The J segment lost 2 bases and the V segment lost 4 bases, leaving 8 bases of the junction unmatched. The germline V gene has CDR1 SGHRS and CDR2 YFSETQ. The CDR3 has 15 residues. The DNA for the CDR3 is TGCGCCAGCAGCCTACAGGGGCGGATTAACACTGAAGCTTTCTTT. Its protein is CASSLQGRINTEAFF.

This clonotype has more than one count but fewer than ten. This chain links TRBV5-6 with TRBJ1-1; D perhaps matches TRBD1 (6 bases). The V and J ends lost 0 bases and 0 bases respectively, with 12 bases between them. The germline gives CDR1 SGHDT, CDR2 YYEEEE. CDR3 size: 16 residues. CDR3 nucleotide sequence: TGTGCCAGCAGCTTGGGGACAGTAATCATGAACACTGAAGCTTTCTTT. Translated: CASSLGTVIMNTEAFF.

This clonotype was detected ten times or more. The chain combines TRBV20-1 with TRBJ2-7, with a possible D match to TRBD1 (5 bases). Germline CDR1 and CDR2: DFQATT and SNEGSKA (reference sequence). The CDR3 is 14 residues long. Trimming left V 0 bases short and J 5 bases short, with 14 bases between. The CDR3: CSARDRAGINEQYF. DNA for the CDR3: TGCAGTGCTAGAGATAGGGCAGGGATCAACGAGCAGTACTTC.

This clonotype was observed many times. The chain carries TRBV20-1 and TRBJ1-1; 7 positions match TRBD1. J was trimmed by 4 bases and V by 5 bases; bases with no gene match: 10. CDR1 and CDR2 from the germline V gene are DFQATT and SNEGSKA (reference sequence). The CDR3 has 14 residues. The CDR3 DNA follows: TGCAGTGCTGGATCCTATACAGGGGCCACTGAAGCTTTCTTT. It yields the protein CSAGSYTGATEAFF.